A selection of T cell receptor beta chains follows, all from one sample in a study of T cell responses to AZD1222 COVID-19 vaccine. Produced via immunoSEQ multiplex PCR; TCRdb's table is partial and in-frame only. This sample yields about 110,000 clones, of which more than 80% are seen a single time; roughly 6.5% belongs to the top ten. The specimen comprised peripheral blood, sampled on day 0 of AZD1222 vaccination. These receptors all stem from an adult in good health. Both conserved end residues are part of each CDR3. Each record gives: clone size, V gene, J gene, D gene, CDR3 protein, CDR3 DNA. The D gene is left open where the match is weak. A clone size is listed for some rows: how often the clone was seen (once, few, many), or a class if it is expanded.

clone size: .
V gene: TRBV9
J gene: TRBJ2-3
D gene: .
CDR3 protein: CASSVGSSGTDTQYF
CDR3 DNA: TGTGCCAGCAGCGTAGGGAGTTCAGGAACAGATACGCAGTATTTT

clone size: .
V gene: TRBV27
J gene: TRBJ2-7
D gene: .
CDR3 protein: CASSLRSLGGFYEQYF
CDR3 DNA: TGTGCCAGCAGTTTACGTTCATTAGGAGGCTTTTACGAGCAGTACTTC

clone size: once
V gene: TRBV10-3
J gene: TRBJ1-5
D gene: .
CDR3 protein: CAISLTVDNQPQHF
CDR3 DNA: TGTGCCATCAGCCTGACAGTAGACAATCAGCCCCAGCATTTT

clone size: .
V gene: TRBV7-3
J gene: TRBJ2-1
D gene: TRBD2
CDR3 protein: CASSFSAGLAGGEQFF
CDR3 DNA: TGTGCCAGCAGCTTCTCCGCGGGACTAGCGGGAGGTGAGCAGTTCTTC

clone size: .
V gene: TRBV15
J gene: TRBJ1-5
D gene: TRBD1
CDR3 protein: CATSGGQGSNQPQHF
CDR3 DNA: TGTGCCACCAGCGGGGGACAGGGCAGCAATCAGCCCCAGCATTTT

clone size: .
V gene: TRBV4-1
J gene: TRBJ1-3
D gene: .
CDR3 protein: CASSVVSGLTSNF
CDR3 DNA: TGCGCCAGCAGCGTGGTAAGCGGCTTGACATCGAATTTT

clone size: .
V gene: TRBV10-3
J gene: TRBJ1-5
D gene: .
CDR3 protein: CAISESRTSSNQPQHF
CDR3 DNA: TGTGCCATCAGTGAGTCAAGGACATCTAGCAATCAGCCCCAGCATTTT

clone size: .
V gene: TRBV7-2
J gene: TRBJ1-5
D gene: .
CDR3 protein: CASSSLDRASQPQHF
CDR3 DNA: TGTGCCAGCAGCTCTCTGGACAGAGCCTCCCAGCCCCAGCATTTT

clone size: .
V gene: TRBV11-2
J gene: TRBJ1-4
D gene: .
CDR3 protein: CASSLPSINEKLFF
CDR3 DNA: TGTGCCAGCAGCTTGCCGTCGATTAATGAAAAACTGTTTTTT

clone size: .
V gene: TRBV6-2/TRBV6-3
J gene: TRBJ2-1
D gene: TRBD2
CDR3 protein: CASSRRTGTSGRNEQFF
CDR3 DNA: TGTGCCAGCAGTAGACGGACAGGGACTAGCGGGAGGAATGAGCAGTTCTTC

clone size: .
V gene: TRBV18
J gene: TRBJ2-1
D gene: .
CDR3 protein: CASSPDRATQFF
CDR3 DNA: TGTGCCAGCTCACCCGACCGGGCCACGCAGTTCTTC

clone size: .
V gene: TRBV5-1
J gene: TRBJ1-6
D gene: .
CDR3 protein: CASSPLQGSNSPLHF
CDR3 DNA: TGCGCCAGCAGCCCTCTACAGGGAAGCAATTCACCCCTCCACTTT

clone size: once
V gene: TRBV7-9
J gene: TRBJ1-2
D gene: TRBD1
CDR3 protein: CASSYRDRGGGGYTF
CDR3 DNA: TGTGCCAGCAGTTACCGGGACAGGGGTGGTGGCGGCTACACCTTC

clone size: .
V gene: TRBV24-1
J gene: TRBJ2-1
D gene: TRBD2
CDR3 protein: CATSDSGSSYNEQFF
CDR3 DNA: TGTGCCACCAGTGATAGCGGGAGCTCCTACAATGAGCAGTTCTTC

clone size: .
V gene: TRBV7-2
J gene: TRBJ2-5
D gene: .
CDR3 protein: CASSGRGSQETQYF
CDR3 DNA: TGTGCCAGCAGCGGCAGGGGAAGCCAAGAGACCCAGTACTTC

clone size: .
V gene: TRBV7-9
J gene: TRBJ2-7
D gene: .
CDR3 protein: CASSFGGGYSYEQYF
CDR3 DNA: TGTGCCAGCAGCTTTGGGGGCGGGTATAGCTACGAGCAGTACTTC

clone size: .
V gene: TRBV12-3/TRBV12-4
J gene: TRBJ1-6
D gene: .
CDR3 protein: CASSLKGSGPLHF
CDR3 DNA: TGTGCCAGCAGTTTAAAGGGGAGCGGGCCCCTCCACTTT

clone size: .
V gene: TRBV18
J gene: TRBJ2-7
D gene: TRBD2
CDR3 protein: CASSPPGTSGGYEQYF
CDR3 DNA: TGTGCCAGCTCACCACCCGGGACTAGCGGGGGCTACGAGCAGTACTTC

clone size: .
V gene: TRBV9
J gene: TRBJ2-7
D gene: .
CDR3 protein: CASSGLGYEQYF
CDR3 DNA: TGTGCCAGCAGCGGCCTGGGGTACGAGCAGTACTTC

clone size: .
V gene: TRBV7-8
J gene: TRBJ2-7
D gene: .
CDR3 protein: CASSLAARDEQYF
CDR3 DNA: TGTGCCAGCAGCTTAGCCGCCAGGGACGAGCAGTACTTC

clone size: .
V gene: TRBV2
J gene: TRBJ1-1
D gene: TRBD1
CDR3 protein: CASSDRGRTEAFF
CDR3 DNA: TGTGCCAGCAGTGACAGGGGGCGCACCGAAGCTTTCTTT

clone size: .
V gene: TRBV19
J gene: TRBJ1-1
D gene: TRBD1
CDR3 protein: CASNRQGLNTEAFF
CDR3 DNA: TGTGCCAGTAATCGACAGGGTTTGAACACTGAAGCTTTCTTT